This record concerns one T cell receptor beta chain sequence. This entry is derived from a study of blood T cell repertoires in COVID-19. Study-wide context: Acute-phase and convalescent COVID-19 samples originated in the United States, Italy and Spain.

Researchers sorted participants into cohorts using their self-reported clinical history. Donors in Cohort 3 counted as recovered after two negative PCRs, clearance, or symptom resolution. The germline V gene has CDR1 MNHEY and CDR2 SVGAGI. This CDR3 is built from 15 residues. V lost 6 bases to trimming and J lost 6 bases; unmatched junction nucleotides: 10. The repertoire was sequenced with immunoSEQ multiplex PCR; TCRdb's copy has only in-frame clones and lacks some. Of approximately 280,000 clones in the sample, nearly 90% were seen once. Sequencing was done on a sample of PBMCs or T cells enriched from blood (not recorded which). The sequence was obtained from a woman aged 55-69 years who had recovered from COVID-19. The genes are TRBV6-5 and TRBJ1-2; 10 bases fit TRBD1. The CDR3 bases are TGTGCCAGCAGACAACCGGGACAGGGGAACGATGGCTACACCTTC. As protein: CASRQPGQGNDGYTF.